The clone carrying this T cell receptor beta chain was observed many times. Antigen specificity is unknown. These data belong to a study of T-cell memory formation after mild COVID-19. In TCRdb, the 5' RACE reads were re-called with MiXCR into one record per CDR3 protein. The table lists 57,000 or so distinct CDR3 sequences, 9.3% of them singletons. Trimming took 5 bases from V and 4 from J, leaving 9 bases between them. Germline V gene lookup returns CDR1 SGHTA and CDR2 FQGNSA. CDR3 length: 13 residues. Whole-study findings and limits: Clonal second-wave expansions that peaked on day 37 had unconfirmed SARS-CoV-2 specificity. A second wave expanding day 15 to 37 was CD4+-biased; contracting clones were balanced.

The receptor's source is a man aged 18 to 29 who had mild COVID-19 (a few samples of this study predate the infection). Cell type and time point are not known. Sequencing was done on a sample of PBMCs or a T cell subset sorted from them (not recorded which). This chain uses TRBV7-2 with TRBJ1-5; D unclear. The CDR3 bases are TGTGCCAGCAGCCCCGGTGGAAATCAGCCCCAGCATTTT. Amino acid sequence: CASSPGGNQPQHF.